This T cell receptor (beta chain) was found in a study of shared clonotypes between healthy human individuals. Study information: CD8 memory received one plate per donor, CD8 naive two, CD4 memory three and CD4 naive three.

General study results and limits: Shared clonotypes across all four donors exceeded non-shared ones in generation probability.

The data were produced by immunoSEQ multiplex PCR, yet TCRdb's version contains in-frame clones alone and is incomplete. The repertoire holds about 680,000 clones, with 73% as singletons. Details on this clone: Its antigen is as yet unknown.

Among the donors, all were Caucasian adults who lived in Nashville, Tennessee. Sequences were obtained from memory CD4+ T cells sorted from blood. The subset was: CD45RA-negative fraction. The TCR sequence derives from a woman aged 25 to 39 in good health.

The DNA for the CDR3 is TGTGCCAGCAGTGAACTCAATGAGCAGTTCTTC. Its protein product is CASSELNEQFF. V gene TRBV2 combines with J gene TRBJ2-1; D is unclear. The V end lost 2 bases, the J end lost 6 bases, and 2 bases lay between the germline ends. The V gene's germline CDR1 is SNHLY and CDR2 FYNNEI. The CDR3 spans 11 residues.